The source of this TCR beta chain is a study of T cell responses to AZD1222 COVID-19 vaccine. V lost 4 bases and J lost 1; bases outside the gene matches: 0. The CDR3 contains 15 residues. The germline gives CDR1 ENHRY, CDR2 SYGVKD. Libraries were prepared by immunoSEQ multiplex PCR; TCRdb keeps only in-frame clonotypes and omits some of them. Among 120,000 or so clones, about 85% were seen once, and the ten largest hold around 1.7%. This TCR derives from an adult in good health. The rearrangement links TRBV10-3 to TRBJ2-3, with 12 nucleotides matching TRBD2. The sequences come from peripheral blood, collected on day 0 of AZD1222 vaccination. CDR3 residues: CAISGTSGGTDTQYF. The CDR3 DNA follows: TGTGCCATCAGTGGGACTAGCGGGGGCACAGATACGCAGTATTTT.